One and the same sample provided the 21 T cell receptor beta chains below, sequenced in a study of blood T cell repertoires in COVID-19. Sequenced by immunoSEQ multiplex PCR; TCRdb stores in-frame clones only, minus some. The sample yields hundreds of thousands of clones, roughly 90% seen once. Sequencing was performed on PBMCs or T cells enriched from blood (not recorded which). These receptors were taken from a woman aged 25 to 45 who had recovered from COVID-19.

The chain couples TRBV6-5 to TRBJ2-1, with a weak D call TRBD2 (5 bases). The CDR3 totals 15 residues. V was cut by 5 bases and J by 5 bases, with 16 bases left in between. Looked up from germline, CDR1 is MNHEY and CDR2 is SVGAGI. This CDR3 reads CASSPGGFLDNEQFF. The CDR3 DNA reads TGTGCCAGCAGTCCCGGAGGCTTTCTCGACAATGAGCAGTTCTTC.

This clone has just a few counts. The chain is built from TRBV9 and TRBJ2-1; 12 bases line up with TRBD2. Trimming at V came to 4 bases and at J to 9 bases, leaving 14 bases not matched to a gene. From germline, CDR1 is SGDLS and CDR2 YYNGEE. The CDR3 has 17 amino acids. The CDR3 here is CASSTPQVLAGGPEQFF. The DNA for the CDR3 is TGTGCCAGCAGCACACCCCAGGTCCTAGCGGGAGGGCCTGAGCAGTTCTTC. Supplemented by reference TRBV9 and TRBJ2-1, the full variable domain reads DSGVTQTPKHLITATGQRVTLRCSPRSGDLSVYWYQQSLDQGLQFLIQYYNGEERAKGNILERFSAQQFPDLHSELNLSSLELGDSALYFCASSTPQVLAGGPEQFFGPGTRLTVL.

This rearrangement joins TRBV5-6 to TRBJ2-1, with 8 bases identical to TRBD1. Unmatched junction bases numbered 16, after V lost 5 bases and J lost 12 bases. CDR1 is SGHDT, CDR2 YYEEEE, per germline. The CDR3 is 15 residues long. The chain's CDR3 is CASSSGQAFRLGQFF. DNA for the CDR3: TGTGCCAGCAGTTCGGGACAGGCATTCCGCCTTGGGCAGTTCTTC.

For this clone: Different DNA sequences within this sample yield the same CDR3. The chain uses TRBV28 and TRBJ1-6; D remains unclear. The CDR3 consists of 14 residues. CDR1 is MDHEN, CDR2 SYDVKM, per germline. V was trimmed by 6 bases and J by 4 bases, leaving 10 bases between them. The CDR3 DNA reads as TGTGCCAGCAGCCTGAGATCATATAATTCACCCCTCCACTTT. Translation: CASSLRSYNSPLHF.

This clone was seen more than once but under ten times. This CDR3 is CASSDRAYEQYF. CDR3 in DNA: TGTGCCAGCAGCGACAGGGCTTACGAGCAGTACTTC. The chain combines TRBV6-2 or TRBV6-3 with TRBJ2-7; 7 bases match TRBD1. The CDR3 is 12 amino acids. Germline V gene lookup returns CDR1 MNHEY and CDR2 SVGEGT. V shed 6 bases and J 4 bases; nucleotides not matched to a gene: 3.

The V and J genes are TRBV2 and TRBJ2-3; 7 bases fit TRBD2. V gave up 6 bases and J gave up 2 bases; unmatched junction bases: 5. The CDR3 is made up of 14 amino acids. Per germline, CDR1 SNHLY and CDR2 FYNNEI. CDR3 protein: CASSWGGVTDTQYF. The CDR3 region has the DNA TGTGCCAGCAGCTGGGGGGGAGTCACAGATACGCAGTATTTT.

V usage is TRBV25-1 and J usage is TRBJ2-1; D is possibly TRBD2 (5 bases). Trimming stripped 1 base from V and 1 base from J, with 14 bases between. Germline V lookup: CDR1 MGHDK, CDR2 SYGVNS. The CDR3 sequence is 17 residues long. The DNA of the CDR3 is TGTGCCAGCAGTGAATTTGGACGCGGCGGGTCCTACAATGAGCAGTTCTTC. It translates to CASSEFGRGGSYNEQFF.

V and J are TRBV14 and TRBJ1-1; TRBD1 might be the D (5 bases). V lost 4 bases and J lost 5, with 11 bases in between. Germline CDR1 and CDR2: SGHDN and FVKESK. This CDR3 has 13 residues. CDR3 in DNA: TGTGCCAGCAGCCTCACCACAGGTACTGAAGCTTTCTTT. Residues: CASSLTTGTEAFF.

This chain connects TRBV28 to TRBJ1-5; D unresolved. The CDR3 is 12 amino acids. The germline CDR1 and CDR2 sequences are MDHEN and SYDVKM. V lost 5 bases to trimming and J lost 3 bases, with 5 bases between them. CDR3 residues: CASSPYNQPQHF. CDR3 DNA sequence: TGTGCCAGCAGTCCGTACAATCAGCCCCAGCATTTT.

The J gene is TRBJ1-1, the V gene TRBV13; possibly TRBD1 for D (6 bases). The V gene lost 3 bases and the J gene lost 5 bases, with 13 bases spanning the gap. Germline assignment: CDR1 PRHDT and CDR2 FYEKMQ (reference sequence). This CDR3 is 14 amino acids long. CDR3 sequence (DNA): TGTGCCAGCAGCTTGATGGGGCAGGGGACTGAAGCTTTCTTT. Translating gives CASSLMGQGTEAFF.

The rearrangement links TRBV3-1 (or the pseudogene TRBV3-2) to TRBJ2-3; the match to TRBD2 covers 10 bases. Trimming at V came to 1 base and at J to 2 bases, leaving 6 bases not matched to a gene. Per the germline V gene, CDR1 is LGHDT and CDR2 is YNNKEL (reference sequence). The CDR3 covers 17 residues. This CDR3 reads CASSQGLAGANTDTQYF. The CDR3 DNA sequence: TGTGCCAGCAGCCAAGGGCTAGCGGGAGCGAACACAGATACGCAGTATTTT.

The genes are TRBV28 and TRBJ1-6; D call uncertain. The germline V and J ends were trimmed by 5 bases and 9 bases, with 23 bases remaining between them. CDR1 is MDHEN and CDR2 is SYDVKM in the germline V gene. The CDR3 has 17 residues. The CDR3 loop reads CASSPWEPLRKRSPLHF. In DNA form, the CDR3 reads TGTGCCAGCAGTCCGTGGGAGCCCCTAAGGAAGCGTTCACCCCTCCACTTT.

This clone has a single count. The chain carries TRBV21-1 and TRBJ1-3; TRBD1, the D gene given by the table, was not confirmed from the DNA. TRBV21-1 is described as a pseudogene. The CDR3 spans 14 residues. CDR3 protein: CASSRQGAGNTIYF. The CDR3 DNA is TGTGCCAGCAGCAGACAGGGGGCTGGAAACACCATATATTTT.

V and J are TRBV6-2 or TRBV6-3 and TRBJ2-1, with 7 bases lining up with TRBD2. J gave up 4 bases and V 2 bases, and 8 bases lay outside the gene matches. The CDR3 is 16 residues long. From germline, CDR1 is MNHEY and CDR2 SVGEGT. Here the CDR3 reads CASSYGRAWGYNEQFF. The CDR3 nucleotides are TGTGCCAGCAGTTACGGGAGGGCCTGGGGATACAATGAGCAGTTCTTC.

The CDR3 sequence is CASSREPGLAGAGEQFF. The CDR3 DNA reads TGTGCCAGCTCACGGGAGCCGGGACTAGCGGGAGCGGGTGAGCAGTTCTTC. The J gene is TRBJ2-1, the V gene TRBV18; 14 bases match TRBD2. V lost 4 bases to trimming and J lost 9 bases; unmatched junction nucleotides: 11. The CDR3 runs 17 residues. Germline assignment: CDR1 KGHSH and CDR2 LQKENI.

The CDR3 coding sequence is TGTGCCAGCAGTTGGGTCGGGAATTATGGCTACACCTTC. Its protein product is CASSWVGNYGYTF. This chain joins TRBV28 and TRBJ1-2; D call uncertain. Germline-derived CDR1 and CDR2 are MDHEN and SYDVKM. Trimming cost V 4 bases and J 5 bases, with 11 bases left between them. CDR3 length equals 13 residues.

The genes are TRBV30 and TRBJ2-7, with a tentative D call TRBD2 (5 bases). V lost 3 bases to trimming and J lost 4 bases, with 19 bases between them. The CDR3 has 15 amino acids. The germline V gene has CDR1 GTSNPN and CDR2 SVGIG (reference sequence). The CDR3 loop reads CAWRVPWGAGYEQYF. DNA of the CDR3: TGTGCCTGGAGGGTCCCATGGGGTGCGGGTTACGAGCAGTACTTC.

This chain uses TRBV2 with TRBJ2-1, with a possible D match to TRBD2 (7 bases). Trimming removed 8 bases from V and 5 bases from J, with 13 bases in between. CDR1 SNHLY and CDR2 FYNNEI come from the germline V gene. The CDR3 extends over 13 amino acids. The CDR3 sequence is CASSGGFDNEQFF. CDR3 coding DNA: TGTGCCAGCTCGGGGGGCTTTGACAATGAGCAGTTCTTC.

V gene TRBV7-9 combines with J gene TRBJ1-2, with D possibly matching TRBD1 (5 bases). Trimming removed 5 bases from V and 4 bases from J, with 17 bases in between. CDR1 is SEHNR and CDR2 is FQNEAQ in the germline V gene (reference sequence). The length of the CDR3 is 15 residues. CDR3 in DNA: TGTGCCAGCAGCCCAACCAACATCCAGGGCTATGGCTACACCTTC. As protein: CASSPTNIQGYGYTF.

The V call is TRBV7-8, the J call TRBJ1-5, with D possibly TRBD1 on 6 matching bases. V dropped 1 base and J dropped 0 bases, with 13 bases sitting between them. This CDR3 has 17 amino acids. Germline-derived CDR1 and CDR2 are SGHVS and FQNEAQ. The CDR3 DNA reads TGTGCCAGCAGCTTAGTATCCAGGGGTGTTAGCAATCAGCCCCAGCATTTT. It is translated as CASSLVSRGVSNQPQHF.

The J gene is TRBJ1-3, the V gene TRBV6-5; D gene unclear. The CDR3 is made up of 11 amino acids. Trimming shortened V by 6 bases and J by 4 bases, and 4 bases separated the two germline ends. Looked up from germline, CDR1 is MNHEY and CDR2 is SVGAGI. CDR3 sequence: CASRGGNTIYF. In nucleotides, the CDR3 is TGTGCCAGCAGGGGCGGAAACACCATATATTTT.